These T cell receptor beta chains were read from a single sample in a study of cytomegalovirus exposure and HLA in healthy donors. This table comes from immunoSEQ multiplex PCR, and its TCRdb copy is limited to in-frame clones, with some not included. The data contain under 250,000 clones, about 79% of them singletons. Source material: PBMCs. These TCRs come from a male donor in good health and CMV-seronegative. CDR3s include the opening cysteine and the closing phenylalanine or tryptophan. D genes are given only for firm matches. Where a row states a size, it is once, few, many or the class of an expanded clone; other rows omit it.

d_gene	v_gene	abundance	j_gene	CDR3nt	CDR3aa
-	TRBV6-5	-	TRBJ2-7	TGTGCCAGCACGGGGGACTCCACCTACGAGCAGTACTTC	CASTGDSTYEQYF
TRBD1	TRBV12-5	-	TRBJ1-5	TGTGCTAGCACAGGGGGAAGCAATCAGCCCCAGCATTTT	CASTGGSNQPQHF
TRBD1	TRBV7-2	once	TRBJ1-2	TGTGCCAGCAGCCCCCGGACAGGGGAATATGGCTACACCTTC	CASSPRTGEYGYTF
TRBD2	TRBV6-6	-	TRBJ2-1	TGTGCCAGCAGCCCGACCGGGACTAGCGGGAGGGCCTTTGTGTTCTTC	CASSPTGTSGRAFVFF
-	TRBV10-3	-	TRBJ1-1	TGTGCCATCAGTGAGTCAGCGGAGCCGAACACTGAAGCTTTCTTT	CAISESAEPNTEAFF
-	TRBV10-3	-	TRBJ2-7	TGTGCCATCACCACTGGCGAGCAGTACTTC	CAITTGEQYF
-	TRBV5-1	-	TRBJ2-5	TGCGCCAGCAGCTTGGCCGTTCAGACTGGCGGGGAGACCCAGTACTTC	CASSLAVQTGGETQYF
TRBD1	TRBV5-1	-	TRBJ1-4	TGCGCCAGCAGCTTGGCTGAGGACAGGTCTAATGAAAAACTGTTTTTT	CASSLAEDRSNEKLFF
-	TRBV4-3	-	TRBJ2-7	TGCGCCAGCAGCCAGGGGGGCGGGAGCAGCTACGAGCAGTACTTC	CASSQGGGSSYEQYF
TRBD2	TRBV25-1	few	TRBJ2-1	TGTGCCTGCGGGGGAGGGAATGAGCAGTTCTTC	CACGGGNEQFF
TRBD2	TRBV19	-	TRBJ2-1	TGTGCCAGTAGTATAGATCCCGAGGTAGCGGGGTTCCCATCTCGGGAGCAGTTCTTC	CASSIDPEVAGFPSREQFF
TRBD1	TRBV19	-	TRBJ1-2	TGTGCCAGTAGTATCACAGGGGCCTTCAACTATGGCTACACCTTC	CASSITGAFNYGYTF
-	TRBV10-3	few	TRBJ2-7	TGTGCCATCAGTGAGTCGGGAATAGCGGCCCCCCAAGGGCAGTACTTC	CAISESGIAAPQGQYF
-	TRBV5-1	-	TRBJ2-2	TGCGCCAGCAGTTACAGGGGGGGGAACACCGGGGAGCTGTTTTTT	CASSYRGGNTGELFF
TRBD1	TRBV6-1	-	TRBJ2-7	TGTGCCAGCAGTAACCGGGACAGGGCCTACGAGCAGTACTTC	CASSNRDRAYEQYF
-	TRBV7-9	-	TRBJ2-5	TGTGCCAGCAGCGCGTCTCTAGACGGACAAGAGACCCAGTACTTC	CASSASLDGQETQYF
-	TRBV5-6	-	TRBJ2-7	TGTGCCAGCAGCGCCAGCTCCTACGAGCAGTACTTC	CASSASSYEQYF
TRBD2	TRBV19	-	TRBJ2-4	TGTGCCAGTAGTATCTGGGCGGGGGGTGCCAAAAACATTCAGTACTTC	CASSIWAGGAKNIQYF
-	TRBV27	-	TRBJ1-4	TGTGCCAGCAGCAAACGACGGGGTTATGATGAAAAACTGTTTTTT	CASSKRRGYDEKLFF
-	TRBV29-1	few	TRBJ1-1	TGCAGCGGACAGAACACTGAAGCTTTCTTT	CSGQNTEAFF
TRBD1	TRBV7-9	-	TRBJ1-1	TGTGCCAGCAGCCTATGGACAGGACAGAACACTGAAGCTTTCTTT	CASSLWTGQNTEAFF
-	TRBV5-1	once	TRBJ1-2	TGCGCCAGCAGCGAGAACACAGATGGCTACACCTTC	CASSENTDGYTF
-	TRBV30	once	TRBJ1-1	TGTGCCTGGAGTGCTGGGTCAGGCACTGAAGCTTTCTTT	CAWSAGSGTEAFF
-	TRBV9	-	TRBJ2-7	TGTGCCAGCAGCGTAGCGGACACTTACGAGCAGTACTTC	CASSVADTYEQYF
-	TRBV7-3	-	TRBJ2-2	TGTGCCAGCAGCCAGAAGAACACCGGGGAGCTGTTTTTT	CASSQKNTGELFF
TRBD1	TRBV11-1	-	TRBJ1-1	TGTGCCAGCAGGCCGACAGGGACCCCTGAAGCTTTCTTT	CASRPTGTPEAFF
TRBD2	TRBV6-4	few	TRBJ2-3	TGTGCCAGCAGTATAGCGGGAAGCGCAGATACGCAGTATTTT	CASSIAGSADTQYF
-	TRBV28	-	TRBJ2-1	TGTGCCAGCAGTTTGTCACTTTCCAATGAGCAGTTCTTC	CASSLSLSNEQFF
TRBD2	TRBV10-3	-	TRBJ2-5	TGTGCCACCCTTAGCGGGGAACTTCAAGAGACCCAGTACTTC	CATLSGELQETQYF
-	TRBV6-1	-	TRBJ1-1	TGTGCCAGCAGTGCACAGACGAACACTGAAGCTTTCTTT	CASSAQTNTEAFF
TRBD1	TRBV6-5	-	TRBJ1-2	TGTGCCAGCAAACGACAGGGGGCGAGAGGCTACACCTTC	CASKRQGARGYTF
TRBD1	TRBV6-6	-	TRBJ2-5	TGTGCCAGCAGTTACGACAGGGGGCTAGGAGAGACCCAGTACTTC	CASSYDRGLGETQYF
-	TRBV28	few	TRBJ1-4	TGTGCCAGCAGTTCCTCTCCTTTTGAAAAACTGTTTTTT	CASSSSPFEKLFF
-	TRBV6-1	-	TRBJ1-5	TGTGCCAGCAGGATCACCCAGGGCTACAATCAGCCCCAGCATTTT	CASRITQGYNQPQHF
-	TRBV15	-	TRBJ2-7	TGTGCCACCAGCCCCCGAGTGGGGACTCCCCCCTACGAGCAGTACTTC	CATSPRVGTPPYEQYF
-	TRBV28	-	TRBJ1-2	TGTGCCAGCAGTTTGGGGGGGCGAGTCTATGGCTACACCTTC	CASSLGGRVYGYTF
-	TRBV7-3	few	TRBJ2-1	TGTGCCAGCAGCTTAAGCTGGCACAATGAGCAGTTCTTC	CASSLSWHNEQFF
-	TRBV7-8	-	TRBJ2-5	TGTGCCAGCAGCTTAGGGGCGGGACTCCTGCGGGAGACCCAGTACTTC	CASSLGAGLLRETQYF
TRBD1	TRBV2	few	TRBJ1-4	TGTGCCAGCAGTTACGCCGGGACAGTAAGTGAAAAACTGTTTTTT	CASSYAGTVSEKLFF
-	TRBV2	-	TRBJ1-1	TGTGCCAGCAGGAACAGGGTAGGGACTGAAGCTTTCTTT	CASRNRVGTEAFF
TRBD2	TRBV10-3	-	TRBJ2-1	TGTGCCATCAGCCTCCTGCGGGGGGCGGATGAGCAGTTCTTC	CAISLLRGADEQFF